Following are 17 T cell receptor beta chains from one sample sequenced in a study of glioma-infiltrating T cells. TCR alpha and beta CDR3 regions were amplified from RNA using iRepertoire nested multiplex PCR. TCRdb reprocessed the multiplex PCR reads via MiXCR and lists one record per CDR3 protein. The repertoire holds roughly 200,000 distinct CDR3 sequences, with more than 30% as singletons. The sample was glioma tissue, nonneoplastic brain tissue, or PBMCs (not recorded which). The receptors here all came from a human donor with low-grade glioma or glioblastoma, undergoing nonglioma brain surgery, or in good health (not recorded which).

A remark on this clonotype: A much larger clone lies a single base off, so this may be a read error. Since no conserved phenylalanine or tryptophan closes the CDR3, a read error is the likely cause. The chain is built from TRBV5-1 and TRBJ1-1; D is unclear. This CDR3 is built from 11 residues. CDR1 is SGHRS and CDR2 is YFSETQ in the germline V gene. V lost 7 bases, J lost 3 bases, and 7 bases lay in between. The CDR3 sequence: CASYGDTEAFL. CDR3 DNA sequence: TGCGCCAGCTATGGGGACACTGAAGCTTTCCTT.

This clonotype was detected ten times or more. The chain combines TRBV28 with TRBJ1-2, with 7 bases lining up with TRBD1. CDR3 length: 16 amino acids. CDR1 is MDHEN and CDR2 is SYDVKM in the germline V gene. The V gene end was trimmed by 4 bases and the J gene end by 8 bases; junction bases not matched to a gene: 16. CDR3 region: CASSSPSTGLSGGYTF. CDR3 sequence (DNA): TGTGCCAGCAGTTCACCATCGACAGGGCTTTCGGGAGGCTACACCTTC.

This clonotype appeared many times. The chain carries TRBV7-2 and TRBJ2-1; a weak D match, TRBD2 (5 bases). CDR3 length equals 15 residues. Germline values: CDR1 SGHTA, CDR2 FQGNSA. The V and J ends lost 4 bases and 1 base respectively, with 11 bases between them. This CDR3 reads CASSSDRGSYNEQFF. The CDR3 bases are TGTGCCAGCAGCTCCGATCGGGGATCCTACAATGAGCAGTTCTTC.

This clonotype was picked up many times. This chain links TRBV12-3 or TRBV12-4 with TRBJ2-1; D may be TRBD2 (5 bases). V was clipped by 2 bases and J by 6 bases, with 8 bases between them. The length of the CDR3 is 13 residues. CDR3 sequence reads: CASSLNGINEQFF. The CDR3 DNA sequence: TGTGCCAGCAGTTTAAACGGGATCAATGAGCAGTTCTTC.

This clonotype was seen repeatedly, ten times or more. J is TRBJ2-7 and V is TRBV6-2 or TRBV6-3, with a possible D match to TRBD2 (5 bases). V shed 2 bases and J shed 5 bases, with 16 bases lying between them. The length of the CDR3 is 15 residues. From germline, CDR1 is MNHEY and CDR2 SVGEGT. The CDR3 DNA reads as TGTGCCAGCAGTTACCCTACGGACTTAGGGAACGAGCAGTACTTC. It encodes CASSYPTDLGNEQYF.

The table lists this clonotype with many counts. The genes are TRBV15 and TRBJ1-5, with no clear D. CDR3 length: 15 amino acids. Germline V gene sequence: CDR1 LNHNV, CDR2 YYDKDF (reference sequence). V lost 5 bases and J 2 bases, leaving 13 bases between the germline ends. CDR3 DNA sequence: TGTGCCACCAGCGGTGTCCGCGGGGGCAATCAGCCCCAGCATTTT. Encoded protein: CATSGVRGGNQPQHF.

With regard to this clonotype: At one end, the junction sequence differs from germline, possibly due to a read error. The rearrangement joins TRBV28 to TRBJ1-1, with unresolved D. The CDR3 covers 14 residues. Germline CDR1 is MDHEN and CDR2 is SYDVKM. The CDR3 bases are TGTGCCAGCAGTTTATGGTCGGAAACCACTAAAGCCTTCTTT. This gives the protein CASSLWSETTKAFF.

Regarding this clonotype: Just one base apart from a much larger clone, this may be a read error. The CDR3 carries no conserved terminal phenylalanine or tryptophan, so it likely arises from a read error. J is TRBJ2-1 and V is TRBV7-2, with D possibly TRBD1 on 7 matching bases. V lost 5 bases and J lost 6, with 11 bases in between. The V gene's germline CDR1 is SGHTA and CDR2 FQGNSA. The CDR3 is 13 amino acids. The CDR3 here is CASSQGGFNEQFL. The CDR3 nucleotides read TGTGCCAGCAGCCAGGGGGGCTTCAATGAGCAGTTCCTC.

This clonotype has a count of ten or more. CDR3 sequence: CASRRGLAVYEQYF. CDR3 in DNA: TGTGCCAGCAGACGAGGACTAGCGGTCTACGAGCAGTACTTC. This chain connects TRBV6-1 to TRBJ2-7; 10 bases are a match to TRBD2. Trimming at V came to 6 bases and at J to 3 bases, leaving 5 bases not matched to a gene. There are 14 residues in the CDR3. Germline values: CDR1 MNHNS, CDR2 SASEGT.

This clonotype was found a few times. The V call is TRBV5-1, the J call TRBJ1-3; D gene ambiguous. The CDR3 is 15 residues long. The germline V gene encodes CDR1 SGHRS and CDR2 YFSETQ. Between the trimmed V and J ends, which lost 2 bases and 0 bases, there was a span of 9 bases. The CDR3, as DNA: TGCGCCAGCAGCTTCGGACTGAGCTCTGGAAACACCATATATTTT. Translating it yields CASSFGLSSGNTIYF.

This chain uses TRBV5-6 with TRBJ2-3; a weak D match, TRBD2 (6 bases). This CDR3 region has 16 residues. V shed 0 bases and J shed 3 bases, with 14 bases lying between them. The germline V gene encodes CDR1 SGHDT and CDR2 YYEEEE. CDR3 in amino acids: CASSLVLFGGTDTQYF. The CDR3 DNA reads TGTGCCAGCAGCTTGGTACTCTTCGGAGGGACAGATACGCAGTATTTT.

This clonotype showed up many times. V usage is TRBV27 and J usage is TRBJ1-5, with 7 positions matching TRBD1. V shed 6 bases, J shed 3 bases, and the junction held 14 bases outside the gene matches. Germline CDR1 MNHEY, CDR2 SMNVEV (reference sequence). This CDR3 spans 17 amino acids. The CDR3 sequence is CASRSRSGGSSNQPQHF. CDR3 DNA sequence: TGTGCCAGCAGGTCGAGGTCAGGGGGGTCTTCCAATCAGCCCCAGCATTTT.

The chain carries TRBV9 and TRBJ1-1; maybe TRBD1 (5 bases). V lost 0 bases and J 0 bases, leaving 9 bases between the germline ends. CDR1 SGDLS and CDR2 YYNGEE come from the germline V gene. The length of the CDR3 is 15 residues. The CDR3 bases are TGTGCCAGCAGCGTAGGTCTGGGGCTGAACACTGAAGCTTTCTTT. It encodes CASSVGLGLNTEAFF. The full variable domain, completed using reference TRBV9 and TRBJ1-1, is DSGVTQTPKHLITATGQRVTLRCSPRSGDLSVYWYQQSLDQGLQFLIQYYNGEERAKGNILERFSAQQFPDLHSELNLSSLELGDSALYFCASSVGLGLNTEAFFGQGTRLTVV.

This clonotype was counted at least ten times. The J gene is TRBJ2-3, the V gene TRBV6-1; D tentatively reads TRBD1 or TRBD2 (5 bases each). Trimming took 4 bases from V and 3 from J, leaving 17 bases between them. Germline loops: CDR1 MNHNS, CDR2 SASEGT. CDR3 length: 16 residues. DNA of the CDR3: TGTGCCAGCAGTGTATTCAGGGACCCAGGGACAGATACGCAGTATTTT. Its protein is CASSVFRDPGTDTQYF.

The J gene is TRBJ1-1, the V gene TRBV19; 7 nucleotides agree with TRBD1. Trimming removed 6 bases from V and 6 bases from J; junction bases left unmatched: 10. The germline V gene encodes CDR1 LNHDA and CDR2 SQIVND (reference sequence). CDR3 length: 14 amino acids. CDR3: CASSLQGWDAEAFF. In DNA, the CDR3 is TGTGCCAGTAGCCTACAGGGGTGGGACGCTGAAGCTTTCTTT. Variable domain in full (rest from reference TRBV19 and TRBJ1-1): DGGITQSPKYLFRKEGQNVTLSCEQNLNHDAMYWYRQDPGQGLRLIYYSQIVNDFQKGDIAEGYSVSREKKESFPLTVTSAQKNPTAFYLCASSLQGWDAEAFFGQGTRLTVV.

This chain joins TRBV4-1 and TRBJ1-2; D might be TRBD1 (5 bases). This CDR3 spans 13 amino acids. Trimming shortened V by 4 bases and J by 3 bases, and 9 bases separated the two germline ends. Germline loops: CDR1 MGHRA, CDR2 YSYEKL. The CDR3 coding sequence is TGCGCCAGCAGCCGCTGGGGGGACTATGGCTACACCTTC. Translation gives CASSRWGDYGYTF.

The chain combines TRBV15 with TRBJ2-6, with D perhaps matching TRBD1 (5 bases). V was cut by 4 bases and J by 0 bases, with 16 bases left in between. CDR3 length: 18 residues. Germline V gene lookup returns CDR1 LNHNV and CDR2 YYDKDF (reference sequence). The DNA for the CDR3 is TGTGCCACCAGCACCCGGACATGGACCATCTCTGGGGCCAACGTCCTGACTTTC. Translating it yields CATSTRTWTISGANVLTF.